This TCR beta chain originates from a study of cytomegalovirus exposure and HLA in healthy donors. 13 Jbeta primers and 60 Vbeta primers were used for the PCR. Generated by immunoSEQ multiplex PCR, the TCRdb table keeps only in-frame clones and is missing some. The sample lists over 95,000 clones; more than 65% were seen once. CDR3 length: 15 residues. V lost 5 bases and J lost 1, with 15 bases in between. Germline assignment: CDR1 SEHNR and CDR2 FQNEAQ (reference sequence). This rearrangement joins TRBV7-9 to TRBJ2-7, with unresolved D. The receptor was isolated from a man aged 40-49 years in good health and CMV-seropositive. Sample: PBMCs. CDR3 sequence (DNA): TGTGCCAGCAGCCCACCGATTTCGGGTTCCTACGAGCAGTACTTC. It encodes CASSPPISGSYEQYF.